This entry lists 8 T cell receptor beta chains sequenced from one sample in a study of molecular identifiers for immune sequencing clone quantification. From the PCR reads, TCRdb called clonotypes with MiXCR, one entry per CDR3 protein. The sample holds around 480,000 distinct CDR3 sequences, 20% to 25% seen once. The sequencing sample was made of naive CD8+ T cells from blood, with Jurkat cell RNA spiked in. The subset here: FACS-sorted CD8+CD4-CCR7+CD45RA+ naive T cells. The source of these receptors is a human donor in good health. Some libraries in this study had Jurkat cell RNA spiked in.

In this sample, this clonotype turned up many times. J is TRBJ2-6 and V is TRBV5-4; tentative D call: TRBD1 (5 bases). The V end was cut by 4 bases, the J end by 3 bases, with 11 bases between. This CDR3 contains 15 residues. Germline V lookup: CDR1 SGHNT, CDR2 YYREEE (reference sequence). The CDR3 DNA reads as TGTGCCAGCAGCGGTCAACAGGTTGGGGCCAACGTCCTGACTTTC. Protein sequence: CASSGQQVGANVLTF.

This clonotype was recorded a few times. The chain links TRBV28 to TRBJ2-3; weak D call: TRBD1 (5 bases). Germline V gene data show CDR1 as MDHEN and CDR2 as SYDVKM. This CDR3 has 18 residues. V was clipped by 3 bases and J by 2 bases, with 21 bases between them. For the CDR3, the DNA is TGTGCCAGCAGTTTTTCAGGGCATGACGTGATAAACACAGATACGCAGTATTTT. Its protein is CASSFSGHDVINTDTQYF.

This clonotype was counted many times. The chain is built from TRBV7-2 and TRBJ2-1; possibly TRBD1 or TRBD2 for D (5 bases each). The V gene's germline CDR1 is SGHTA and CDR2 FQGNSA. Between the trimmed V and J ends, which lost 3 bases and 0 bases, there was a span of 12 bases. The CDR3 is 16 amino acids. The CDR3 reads CASSLTGPVSYNEQFF. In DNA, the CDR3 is TGTGCCAGCAGCTTGACGGGACCCGTCTCCTACAATGAGCAGTTCTTC.

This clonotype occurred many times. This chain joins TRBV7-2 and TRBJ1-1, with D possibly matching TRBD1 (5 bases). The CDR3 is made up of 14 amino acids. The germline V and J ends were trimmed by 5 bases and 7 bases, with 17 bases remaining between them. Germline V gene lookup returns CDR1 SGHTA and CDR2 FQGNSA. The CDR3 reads CASSHITGLREAFF. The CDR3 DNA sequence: TGTGCCAGCAGCCATATAACAGGCCTTCGTGAAGCTTTCTTT.

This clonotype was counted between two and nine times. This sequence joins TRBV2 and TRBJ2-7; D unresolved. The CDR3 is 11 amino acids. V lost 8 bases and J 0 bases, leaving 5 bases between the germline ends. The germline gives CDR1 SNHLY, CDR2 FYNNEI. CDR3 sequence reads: CASFTSYEQYF. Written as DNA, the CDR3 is TGTGCCAGCTTTACCTCCTACGAGCAGTACTTC.

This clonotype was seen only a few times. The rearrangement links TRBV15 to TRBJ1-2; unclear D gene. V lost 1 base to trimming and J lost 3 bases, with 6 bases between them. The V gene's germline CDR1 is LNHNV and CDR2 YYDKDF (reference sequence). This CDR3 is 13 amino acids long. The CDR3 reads CATSRVVDYGYTF. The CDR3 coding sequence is TGTGCCACCAGCAGAGTTGTTGACTATGGCTACACCTTC.

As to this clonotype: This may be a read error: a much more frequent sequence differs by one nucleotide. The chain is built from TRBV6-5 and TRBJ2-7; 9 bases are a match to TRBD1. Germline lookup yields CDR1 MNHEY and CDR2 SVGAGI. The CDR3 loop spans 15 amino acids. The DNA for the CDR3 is TGTGCCTGCAGTTACTCCCGGACAGGGGCCTACGAGCAGTACTTC. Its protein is CACSYSRTGAYEQYF.

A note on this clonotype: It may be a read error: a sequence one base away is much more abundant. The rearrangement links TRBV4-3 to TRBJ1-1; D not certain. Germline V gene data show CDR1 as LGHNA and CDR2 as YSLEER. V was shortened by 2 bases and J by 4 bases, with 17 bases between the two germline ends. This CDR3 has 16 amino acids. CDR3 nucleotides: TGCGCCAGCAGCCAAAAGTACAGCTTGGATGGCACTGAAGCTTTCTTT. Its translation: CASSQKYSLDGTEAFF.